This T cell receptor beta chain is drawn from a study of T cells in Graves' hyperthyroidism and ophthalmopathy. Study-wide points: Expanded thyroid clonotypes (above 0.001) were mostly also found in blood.

As for this clonotype: Its antigen is unidentified. The junction does not match germline at one end; this may be a read error.

Calling Graves' hyperthyroidism stable meant ophthalmopathy did not progress within 18 months. Amplification targeted TCR beta CDR3 regions from RNA transcripts. The HTBI primer set was used in a first-round RT-PCR of the TCR CDR3. TCRdb reprocessed the multiplex PCR reads with MiXCR, giving one entry per CDR3 protein. The sample yields hundreds of thousands of distinct CDR3 sequences, just over 45% seen once. This CDR3 is built from 13 residues. In germline, CDR1 is SEHNR, CDR2 FQNEAQ (reference sequence). This TCR was recovered from a woman in her late teens or twenties with Graves' hyperthyroidism. Sequenced input: peripheral blood or thyroid tissue (not recorded which). The genes are TRBV7-9 and TRBJ2-7, with D unclear. This CDR3 reads CASRNSTTYEQYF. The CDR3 DNA reads as TGCGCCAGCAGAAACAGTACTACCTACGAGCAGTACTTC.